The following is a TCR beta chain sequence with its context. The sample belongs to a study of shared clonotypes between healthy human individuals. Study-wide background: The study enrolled two women and a few men aged 18 to 49.

Clones were sequenced by immunoSEQ multiplex PCR, and TCRdb holds only the in-frame ones, with some missing. The profile shows 2 million to 2.5 million clones, 85% to 95% of them singletons. CDR3 length: 15 amino acids. Germline CDR1 is MNHEY and CDR2 is SMNVEV (reference sequence). J lost 6 bases, V lost 1 base, and 7 bases had no gene match. The sequence was obtained from a man aged 18 to 29 in good health. Some clones in this sample may be carry-over from other donors' samples. The J gene is TRBJ1-2, the V gene TRBV27, with 8 bases matching TRBD1. Source material: naive CD4+ T cells from PBMCs. Subset denoted: CD45RA+ positively selected. In nucleotides, the CDR3 is TGTGCCAGCAGTTTATGGGGCAGGGGGCCCCATGGCTACACCTTC. This encodes CASSLWGRGPHGYTF.